A selection of T cell receptor beta chains follows, all from one sample in a study of a mutant IDH1 vaccine in newly diagnosed glioma. The protocol was immunoSEQ multiplex PCR, while the TCRdb copy is restricted to in-frame clones and leaves out a portion. The table includes roughly 86,000 clones, roughly nine tenths detected once. No antigen has been identified for these receptors. The sequencing used PBMCs, collected from a glioma patient whose treatment included an IDH1 peptide vaccine. These receptors originate from a woman aged 50 to 60 with glioma. Both conserved end residues are trimmed from each CDR3.

>TRBJ1-2|14|TRBV10-1
ASSCRGSRKTYGYT
>TRBJ1-2|13|TRBV28
ASRTGTGGDYGYT
>TRBJ1-4|14|TRBV5-1
ASSSRSDSTREKLF
>TRBJ1-2|13|TRBV5-1
ASSYGDRQPYGYT
>TRBJ2-6|14|TRBV19
ASSRDRRSGANVLT
>TRBJ2-3|11|TRBV10-3
AIGGQGEDTQY
>TRBJ1-3|11|TRBV29-1
SAYDGHGNTIY
>TRBJ2-1|13|TRBV7-8
ASSLGQAFYNEQF
>TRBJ2-1|16|TRBV7-3
ASSLRPASGSSYNEQF
>TRBJ1-3|12|TRBV7-8
ASSLGGGGNTIY
>TRBJ1-1|11|TRBV5-8
ASSLDRLAQAF
>TRBJ1-2|12|TRBV30
AWSVGQPRNGYT
>TRBJ1-2|10|TRBV4-2
ASSQDTYGYT
>TRBJ2-7|10|TRBV11-3
ASSLDWGEQY
>TRBJ1-1|12|TRBV11-1
ASSLGEGNTEAF
>TRBJ1-6|11|TRBV11-1
ASRDRGNSPLH
>TRBJ1-3|11|TRBV14
ASSQVVGNTIY
>TRBJ2-7|13|TRBV5-8
ASSGGQRLSYEQY
>TRBJ2-7|14|TRBV5-4
ASSSSGTGQSYEQY
>TRBJ2-5|11|TRBV15
ATSREKGSTQY
>TRBJ2-1|12|TRBV7-2
ASGQGTRYNEQF
>TRBJ1-2|12|TRBV4-1
ASSQEWGNYGYT
>TRBJ2-7|13|TRBV27
ASSQIYRGRREQY
>TRBJ2-1|16|TRBV6-1
ASSGKTTGGLVYNEQF
>TRBJ1-1|13|TRBV5-1
ASSLTGPIGTEAF
>TRBJ2-7|11|TRBV7-6
ASNRGRDYEQY
>TRBJ2-1|14|TRBV9
ASSVGGGNPYNEQF
>TRBJ2-7|13|TRBV19
ASSSGGGRAYEQY